This T cell receptor beta chain was obtained from a study of blood T cell repertoires in COVID-19 (dated by TCRdb to about 2020). Looking at the study overall: Samples covering the acute and convalescent phases of COVID-19 were provided by collaborators in the United States, Italy and Spain. HLA class I and class II types, where available, came from metadata supplied by the sample provider rather than from assay-based typing. The prospective study material was composed of cDNA or gDNA derived from T cells, B-cell-depleted T cells, or PBMCs. The samples were drawn from two sources: the first 160 participants of the ongoing ImmuneRACE study, and approximately 1,300 subjects contributed by 6 global collaborators. The repertoires were released in a freely available public database meant as a resource for research on the immune response to SARS-CoV-2. The dataset comprised deeply sampled blood TCRbeta repertoires from subjects exposed to, actively infected with, or recovered from COVID-19. The sample metadata nearly always contained a de-identified subject ID, COVID-19 status, age in years and sex. Beyond this particular receptor, the publication reports: Clinical and demographic metadata were provided uncurated, with the amount varying by source and participant.

TCRbeta CDR3 regions were amplified from genomic DNA by means of the immunoSEQ Assay, a bias-controlled multiplex PCR. The source study handled its data this way. The number of nucleated cells in each sample was estimated by amplification of reference gene primers within the assay. To quantify the absolute abundance of each unique TCRbeta CDR3 rearrangement, sequence reads were collapsed and filtered. For each sample, productive Simpson clonality was calculated as the square root of Simpson's diversity index across productive rearrangements. Drawn from immuneACCESS, this table holds only the in-frame rearrangements with V and J called that TCRdb kept. Clones are partly lost; checked studies trace under half to an unresolved V gene and leave the rest unexplained. Clonal size and the V and J genes are those of that table, whereas D and trimming came from the DNA. This sample lists 400,000 or so clones; about 87% were detected once. The ten biggest clones cover less than 3.5% of the sample.

Each collaborating institution followed its own protocols to collect whole blood in K2EDTA tubes. Collaborator samples were shipped for TCRbeta analysis as frozen whole blood, isolated PBMCs, or DNA extracted from either sample type. In the case of this clone: There is no known antigen for this receptor. No qualities accompany the bases; no much larger clone lies one base away.

This clonotype was obtained from a human donor in a cohort sampled during active COVID-19. The material sequenced was peripheral blood.

The CDR3 sequence is CASSQPGQEDTEAFF. The DNA reads TGTGCCAGCAGCCAACCGGGACAGGAGGACACTGAAGCTTTCTTT. The chain links TRBV4-2 with TRBJ1-1; 8 central nucleotides agree with TRBD1. V lost 2 bases and J lost 3 bases, and the count of bases not matched to a germline gene is 5. Including cysteine and phenylalanine, the CDR3 has 15 amino acids. Only CDR3 DNA is held: 45 bases, read in frame from base 1. CDR1 and CDR2 (LGHNA, YNFKEQ) derive from the germline V gene.